A single sample gave rise to the 13 T cell receptor beta chains below, sequenced in a study of post-analysis software for immune sequencing data. Findings of the study overall: When patients were compared with controls, 4 or 5 TRBV segments were more frequent, TRBV5-6, TRBV5-1 and TRBV20-1 among them.

Their cognate antigens are unknown. Unique molecular identifiers were present in the TCR beta cDNA libraries. TCRdb ran MiXCR on the PCR reads and lists one entry per CDR3 protein. The sample includes about 820,000 distinct CDR3 sequences, about 53% of them seen just once. Sequenced sample: blood. Receptors were obtained from a girl between 10 and 17 years old with multiple sclerosis.

V usage is TRBV29-1 and J usage is TRBJ2-5, with D possibly TRBD1 on 5 matching bases. The V gene's germline CDR1 is SQVTM and CDR2 ANQGSEA. The V gene lost 0 bases and the J gene lost 2 bases, with 7 bases spanning the gap. CDR3 size: 13 residues. CDR3 sequence: CSVEDRQQETQYF. In DNA form, the CDR3 reads TGCAGCGTTGAAGATCGACAGCAAGAGACCCAGTACTTC.

V is TRBV12-3 or TRBV12-4 and J is TRBJ2-3, with 9 positions matching TRBD1. The CDR3 consists of 16 residues. The V gene end was trimmed by 5 bases and the J gene end by 2 bases; junction bases not matched to a gene: 8. CDR3 protein: CASSISGTGNTDTQYF. Here the CDR3 DNA reads TGTGCCAGCAGTATATCCGGGACAGGGAACACAGATACGCAGTATTTT.

V gene TRBV5-6 combines with J gene TRBJ2-5; 7 nucleotides align to TRBD1. Trimming cost V 6 bases and J 4 bases; bases outside gene matches: 9. Germline-derived CDR1 and CDR2 are SGHDT and YYEEEE. This CDR3 is built from 14 residues. CDR3 sequence: CASIEDRIGETQYF. The DNA for the CDR3 is TGTGCCAGCATCGAGGACAGGATAGGAGAGACCCAGTACTTC.

Only a few counts were recorded for this clonotype. The rearrangement uses TRBV29-1 and TRBJ2-1; no reliable D call. Trimming left V 4 bases short and J 8 bases short, with 6 bases between. This CDR3 contains 10 residues. Germline CDR1 SQVTM, CDR2 ANQGSEA. CDR3 in amino acids: CSVVSHEQFF. CDR3 sequence (DNA): TGCAGCGTTGTGAGTCATGAGCAGTTCTTC.

This sequence joins TRBV7-9 and TRBJ2-5; D unclear. The CDR3 totals 15 residues. The V and J ends lost 2 bases and 0 bases respectively, with 10 bases between them. From germline, CDR1 is SEHNR and CDR2 FQNEAQ (reference sequence). CDR3 bases: TGTGCCAGCAGCTTATATCTTGCAGACCAAGAGACCCAGTACTTC. Translation: CASSLYLADQETQYF.

The gene calls are TRBV12-3 or TRBV12-4 and TRBJ1-5; possible D gene TRBD1, 6 bases. The CDR3 spans 15 residues. V shed 3 bases and J shed 7 bases, with 16 bases lying between them. In nucleotides, the CDR3 is TGTGCCAGCAGTTTTACGGCAGGGGCAGGGCAGCCCCAGCATTTT. Translation: CASSFTAGAGQPQHF.

The genes are TRBV11-2 and TRBJ1-1, with 9 bases lining up with TRBD1. The V and J ends lost 5 bases and 10 bases, in that order; junction bases with no gene match: 11. This CDR3 is built from 14 residues. Per germline, CDR1 SGHAT and CDR2 FQNNGV. CDR3 nucleotides: TGTGCCAGCAGCCCGACAGGGGGGACGGTTGGAGCTTTCTTT. This sequence encodes CASSPTGGTVGAFF.

This clonotype appeared a few times. V and J are TRBV3-1 and TRBJ2-1; D possibly corresponds to TRBD1 (5 bases). V was shortened by 8 bases and J by 6 bases, with 20 bases between the two germline ends. Germline loops: CDR1 LGHDT, CDR2 YNNKEL (reference sequence). This CDR3 has 15 residues. The CDR3 region is CASGRGGARRNEQFF. CDR3 sequence (DNA): TGTGCCAGCGGCCGAGGTGGGGCCAGACGCAATGAGCAGTTCTTC.

As to this clonotype: One junction end does not reproduce the germline sequence, and a read error may be involved. The chain employs TRBV5-1 and TRBJ1-2, with D unclear. This CDR3 is 13 amino acids long. Germline loops: CDR1 SGHRS, CDR2 YFSETQ. The CDR3 spells CANSAQIGYGYTF. In DNA form, the CDR3 reads TGCGCCAACAGCGCTCAGATCGGCTATGGCTACACCTTC.

This clonotype has only one observation. The genes are TRBV20-1 and TRBJ2-1; D is ambiguous. The germline V gene has CDR1 DFQATT and CDR2 SNEGSKA (reference sequence). The CDR3 spans 15 residues. Trimming took 4 bases from V and 4 from J, leaving 17 bases between them. The DNA of the CDR3 is TGCAGTGCTAAAAGGGCCCTCCGGGTTTACAATGAGCAGTTCTTC. It specifies CSAKRALRVYNEQFF.

The chain combines TRBV29-1 with TRBJ1-4; possibly TRBD1 for D (6 bases). Trimming shortened V by 6 bases and J by 4 bases, and 9 bases separated the two germline ends. The germline V gene encodes CDR1 SQVTM and CDR2 ANQGSEA. CDR3 length: 12 residues. CDR3 region: CSVWTDNEKLFF. The CDR3 DNA reads as TGCAGCGTCTGGACAGATAATGAAAAACTGTTTTTT.

This clonotype appeared a few times. The chain combines TRBV3-1 with TRBJ1-2; no reliable D call. Per the germline V gene, CDR1 is LGHDT and CDR2 is YNNKEL (reference sequence). The CDR3 sequence is 15 residues long. V lost 3 bases and J lost 3, with 14 bases in between. As DNA, the CDR3 is TGTGCCAGCAGCCACTTGGTTTTGTGGGACTATGGCTACACCTTC. As protein: CASSHLVLWDYGYTF.

This CDR3 is CASSLVAGSGEQFF. DNA for the CDR3: TGTGCCAGCAGCTTAGTCGCAGGTAGCGGTGAGCAGTTCTTC. The chain is built from TRBV7-9 and TRBJ2-1, with D possibly TRBD2 on 6 matching bases. V lost 1 base to trimming and J lost 9 bases, with 13 bases between them. The V gene's germline CDR1 is SEHNR and CDR2 FQNEAQ (reference sequence). The CDR3 runs 14 residues.